The clone carrying this T cell receptor beta chain appeared a single time. Its antigen is not identified. The data derive from a study of OX40 agonist ivuxolimab in advanced cancers. In the study overall: Hepatocellular carcinoma, melanoma, renal cell or head and neck cancer occurred in dose-escalation patients. Study outcomes and limitations: In the expanded peripheral T cells, antigen specificity was never determined.

Trimming cost V 3 bases and J 7 bases, with 13 bases left between them. The V gene's germline CDR1 is GTSNPN and CDR2 SVGIG (reference sequence). This CDR3 is 14 amino acids long. Some clones are missing from TCRdb's copy, which holds only in-frame ones; the method was immunoSEQ multiplex PCR. The sample yields approximately 39,000 clones, about 81% seen once. The chain joins TRBV30 to TRBJ1-6; D not resolved. The sequence was obtained from an adult with an advanced solid tumor such as melanoma, head and neck, liver or kidney cancer. Source: CD4+ or CD8+ T cells sorted from blood, taken in a trial of the OX40 agonist ivuxolimab. CDR3 amino acids: CAWSVDIRNSPLHF. As DNA, the CDR3 is TGTGCCTGGAGCGTGGATATTAGGAATTCACCCCTCCACTTT.